The clone carrying this TCR beta chain was observed a single time. This specimen belongs to a study of shared clonotypes between healthy human individuals. TCRdb keeps only in-frame clones here, not all; method: immunoSEQ multiplex PCR. The repertoire holds 2 million to 2.5 million clones, with 95% as singletons. The CDR3 spans 15 residues. J was trimmed by 9 bases and V by 8 bases; bases with no gene match: 7. Per germline, CDR1 MDHEN and CDR2 SYDVKM. Sequenced sample: naive CD4+ T cells sorted from blood. This sample's subset: CD45RA+ positively selected. The source of this sequence is a man between 18 and 29 years old in good health. The V and J genes are TRBV28 and TRBJ2-1; the match to TRBD2 covers 16 bases. Here the CDR3 DNA reads TGTGCCAGCTGTGTCGGGACTAGCGGGGGGGCTGAGCAGTTCTTC. Amino acid sequence: CASCVGTSGGAEQFF.